These 16 T cell receptor beta chains were sequenced from one sample in a study of T cell responses to AZD1222 COVID-19 vaccine. Using immunoSEQ multiplex PCR, the repertoire was profiled, and TCRdb retains in-frame clones only, with some absent. In the table there are 150,000 or so clones, 70% to 90% of which are singletons. The sequences come from peripheral blood, collected on day 0 of MenACWY control vaccination. These TCRs come from an adult in good health.

The chain carries TRBV7-2 and TRBJ1-2; weak D call: TRBD1 (6 bases). This CDR3 contains 15 residues. The V end was cut by 7 bases, the J end by 5 bases, with 20 bases between. Germline V gene sequence: CDR1 SGHTA, CDR2 FQGNSA. The CDR3 coding sequence is TGTGCCAGCATCCCCCAGGGGCTTGGTGGGTATGGCTACACCTTC. This gives the protein CASIPQGLGGYGYTF.

This chain links TRBV5-1 with TRBJ1-1; D possibly corresponds to TRBD1 (5 bases). The V gene's germline CDR1 is SGHRS and CDR2 YFSETQ. V was clipped by 5 bases and J by 0 bases, with 14 bases between them. This CDR3 has 15 amino acids. CDR3 region: CASSGAVDMNTEAFF. Written as DNA, the CDR3 is TGCGCCAGCAGTGGGGCAGTTGATATGAACACTGAAGCTTTCTTT.

The chain links TRBV7-2 to TRBJ2-7; 13 nucleotides match TRBD2. Looked up from germline, CDR1 is SGHTA and CDR2 is FQGNSA. CDR3 length: 16 amino acids. The junction had 7 bases not matched to a gene; V was cut back by 5 bases and J by 3 bases. CDR3 DNA sequence: TGTGCCAGCAGCCTAACTAGCGGGAGGGGGGGCTACGAGCAGTACTTC. Its translation: CASSLTSGRGGYEQYF. The full variable domain, its missing parts supplied by reference TRBV7-2 and TRBJ2-7, is GAGVSQSPSNKVTEKGKDVELRCDPISGHTALYWYRQSLGQGLEFLIYFQGNSAPDKSGLPSDRFSAERTGGSVSTLTIQRTQQEDSAVYLCASSLTSGRGGYEQYFGPGTRLTVT.

This chain joins TRBV4-3 and TRBJ2-1, with D unclear. Between the trimmed V and J ends, which lost 0 bases and 5 bases, there was a span of 2 bases. In germline, CDR1 is LGHNA, CDR2 YSLEER. This CDR3 has 12 amino acids. The CDR3 loop is CASSQDNNEQFF. DNA for the CDR3: TGCGCCAGCAGCCAAGATAACAATGAGCAGTTCTTC.

This sequence joins TRBV30 and TRBJ1-4; the D is unclear. Germline assignment: CDR1 GTSNPN and CDR2 SVGIG (reference sequence). V dropped 1 base and J dropped 5 bases, with 20 bases sitting between them. The length of the CDR3 is 17 residues. The CDR3 coding sequence is TGTGCCTGGAGTGGAGCTATTTCGGCCAGTTTAAATGAAAAACTGTTTTTT. This gives the protein CAWSGAISASLNEKLFF.

The chain employs TRBV19 and TRBJ2-6; 9 positions match TRBD1. Germline CDR1 reads LNHDA; CDR2 reads SQIVND (reference sequence). The V gene end was trimmed by 3 bases and the J gene end by 1 base; junction bases not matched to a gene: 7. The CDR3 is 18 amino acids. CDR3 nucleotides: TGTGCCAGTAGTATCCACATAGGACAGGGGTCTGGGGCCAACGTCCTGACTTTC. Translation gives CASSIHIGQGSGANVLTF.

The chain combines TRBV19 with TRBJ2-1; perhaps TRBD2 as D (5 bases). This CDR3 is 15 amino acids long. The V end lost 3 bases, the J end lost 0 bases, and 9 bases lay between the germline ends. In germline, CDR1 is LNHDA, CDR2 SQIVND (reference sequence). As DNA, the CDR3 is TGTGCCAGTAGTATTGGAGGCCTCTCCTACAATGAGCAGTTCTTC. Protein product: CASSIGGLSYNEQFF.

This clone turned up a few times. The chain recombines TRBV27 with TRBJ1-2; TRBD1 aligns across 7 bases. This CDR3 has 14 amino acids. V shed 0 bases, J shed 4 bases, and the junction held 2 bases outside the gene matches. Germline V gene lookup returns CDR1 MNHEY and CDR2 SMNVEV (reference sequence). In nucleotides, the CDR3 is TGTGCCAGCAGTTTATCCGGACAGGCCTATGGCTACACCTTC. Residues: CASSLSGQAYGYTF.

V is TRBV7-2 and J is TRBJ2-3; 10 bases align to TRBD2. Germline CDR1 reads SGHTA; CDR2 reads FQGNSA. The ends lost 3 bases at V and 7 bases at J; junction bases unmatched: 10. The CDR3 extends over 16 amino acids. The CDR3 region has the DNA TGTGCCAGCAGCTTGATCTCTAGCGGGAGTAGGAATACGCAGTATTTT. Translating gives CASSLISSGSRNTQYF.

This clone has a single count. The chain recombines TRBV5-1 with TRBJ2-2; 10 bases map to TRBD2. The germline V gene encodes CDR1 SGHRS and CDR2 YFSETQ. J was trimmed by 4 bases and V by 2 bases; bases with no gene match: 5. CDR3 length: 16 residues. The CDR3 region is CASSFLAGDPTGELFF. As DNA, the CDR3 is TGCGCCAGCAGCTTCCTAGCGGGAGATCCCACCGGGGAGCTGTTTTTT.

The rearrangement joins TRBV10-3 to TRBJ1-3; D remains unclear. CDR1 is ENHRY, CDR2 SYGVKD, per germline. Trimming cost V 3 bases and J 8 bases, with 5 bases left between them. This CDR3 contains 11 residues. CDR3 DNA sequence: TGTGCCATCAGTGACGGGGACACCATATATTTT. Protein product: CAISDGDTIYF.

This chain joins TRBV18 and TRBJ2-5, with D perhaps TRBD1 (5 bases). Trimming took off 0 bases at V and 4 bases at J, with 9 bases between the two ends. Germline V CDR1 and CDR2: KGHSH, LQKENI. CDR3 length: 14 residues. Here the CDR3 DNA reads TGTGCCAGCTCACCACCGTCTCAGGGAGAGACCCAGTACTTC. Translating it yields CASSPPSQGETQYF.

Only one count was recorded for this clone. This chain uses TRBV6-1 with TRBJ2-7; the match to TRBD1 covers 9 bases. CDR3 length equals 17 residues. Germline V gene sequence: CDR1 MNHNS, CDR2 SASEGT. The J segment lost 0 bases and the V segment lost 4 bases, leaving 10 bases of the junction unmatched. CDR3 sequence reads: CASSGGTGRRSSYEQYF. The CDR3 DNA sequence: TGTGCCAGCAGTGGAGGGACAGGGCGACGGAGCTCCTACGAGCAGTACTTC.

This chain uses TRBV5-1 with TRBJ1-4; TRBD1 matches 8 bases. With 0 bases clipped from V and 8 bases from J, the junction kept 3 bases outside the gene matches. CDR1 and CDR2 from the germline V gene are SGHRS and YFSETQ. This CDR3 contains 14 residues. The CDR3 region is CASSLGDRGEKLFF. CDR3 nucleotides: TGCGCCAGCAGCTTGGGCGACAGGGGCGAAAAACTGTTTTTT.

V usage is TRBV30 and J usage is TRBJ2-3, with 7 positions matching TRBD1. The V gene's germline CDR1 is GTSNPN and CDR2 SVGIG (reference sequence). V lost 4 bases, J lost 4 bases, and 17 bases stayed unmatched. CDR3 length: 17 residues. The CDR3 protein is CAWTWQGGRGRSDTQYF. CDR3 sequence (DNA): TGTGCCTGGACATGGCAAGGAGGAAGGGGGCGATCAGATACGCAGTATTTT.

This chain joins TRBV19 and TRBJ1-5, with 11 bases matching TRBD1. Trimming cost V 7 bases and J 5 bases; bases outside gene matches: 16. This CDR3 is built from 18 residues. From germline, CDR1 is LNHDA and CDR2 SQIVND (reference sequence). The CDR3 spells CASTRGIGQGAEYQPQHF. The CDR3 nucleotides are TGTGCCAGTACCCGAGGGATAGGACAGGGGGCCGAATATCAGCCCCAGCATTTT.